These T cell receptor beta chains were read from a single sample in a study of cytomegalovirus exposure and HLA in healthy donors. This table comes from immunoSEQ multiplex PCR, and its TCRdb copy is limited to in-frame clones, with some not included. Of roughly 60,000 clones in the sample, 95% were seen once. The sample consisted of PBMCs. The receptor source for this set is a woman aged 18-29 years in good health and CMV-seropositive. The CDR3 runs from the conserved cysteine through the conserved F or W. Each record gives: clone size, V gene, D gene, J gene, CDR3 protein, CDR3 DNA. The D gene is left open where the match is weak. For some rows the clone size is stated as once, few or many, or as a class when expanded; others skip it.

clone size: NA
V gene: TRBV19
D gene: TRBD1
J gene: TRBJ1-1
CDR3 protein: CASSTTGGSNTEAFF
CDR3 DNA: TGTGCCAGTAGTACGACAGGGGGATCGAACACTGAAGCTTTCTTT

clone size: NA
V gene: TRBV5-1
D gene: TRBD1
J gene: TRBJ1-3
CDR3 protein: CASSSPGQGTSSGNTIYF
CDR3 DNA: TGCGCCAGCAGCTCCCCCGGACAGGGCACAAGCTCTGGAAACACCATATATTTT

clone size: NA
V gene: TRBV27
D gene: TRBD1
J gene: TRBJ2-7
CDR3 protein: CASSLDRGAYEQYF
CDR3 DNA: TGTGCCAGCAGTTTGGACAGGGGAGCCTACGAGCAGTACTTC

clone size: NA
V gene: TRBV6-1
D gene: TRBD2
J gene: TRBJ2-2
CDR3 protein: CASSEISGVAGVPGELFF
CDR3 DNA: TGTGCCAGCAGTGAAATAAGCGGGGTAGCGGGAGTTCCCGGGGAGCTGTTTTTT

clone size: once
V gene: TRBV4-1
D gene: NA
J gene: TRBJ2-2
CDR3 protein: CASSQHQRTNTGELFF
CDR3 DNA: TGCGCCAGCAGCCAACACCAGCGGACGAACACCGGGGAGCTGTTTTTT

clone size: NA
V gene: TRBV4-2
D gene: TRBD1
J gene: TRBJ1-4
CDR3 protein: CASSQGGQAEKLFF
CDR3 DNA: TGTGCCAGCAGCCAGGGCGGACAGGCGGAAAAACTGTTTTTT

clone size: NA
V gene: TRBV15
D gene: NA
J gene: TRBJ1-5
CDR3 protein: CATSRERGLDQPQHF
CDR3 DNA: TGTGCCACCAGCAGAGAACGGGGGTTGGATCAGCCCCAGCATTTT

clone size: NA
V gene: TRBV30
D gene: NA
J gene: TRBJ1-3
CDR3 protein: CAWSRGSLFGNSGNTIYF
CDR3 DNA: TGTGCCTGGAGTCGGGGATCGTTATTTGGGAACTCTGGAAACACCATATATTTT

clone size: NA
V gene: TRBV28
D gene: NA
J gene: TRBJ1-2
CDR3 protein: CASSPAGGLDYGYTF
CDR3 DNA: TGTGCCAGCAGTCCTGCAGGAGGGCTGGACTATGGCTACACCTTC

clone size: NA
V gene: TRBV30
D gene: NA
J gene: TRBJ1-2
CDR3 protein: CAWSTRHRGYTF
CDR3 DNA: TGTGCCTGGAGTACTAGACATCGGGGCTACACCTTC

clone size: NA
V gene: TRBV19
D gene: TRBD2
J gene: TRBJ2-7
CDR3 protein: CASSGLTSGRPYEQYF
CDR3 DNA: TGTGCCAGTAGTGGATTGACTAGCGGGAGGCCTTACGAGCAGTACTTC

clone size: NA
V gene: TRBV19
D gene: NA
J gene: TRBJ2-4
CDR3 protein: CASSIDSKNIQYF
CDR3 DNA: TGTGCCAGTAGTATAGATAGCAAAAACATTCAGTACTTC

clone size: NA
V gene: TRBV27
D gene: NA
J gene: TRBJ2-7
CDR3 protein: CASSTHSPGAYEQYF
CDR3 DNA: TGTGCCAGCAGTACCCACTCTCCGGGGGCCTACGAGCAGTACTTC

clone size: NA
V gene: TRBV10-3
D gene: NA
J gene: TRBJ2-7
CDR3 protein: CAIGAAPYEQYF
CDR3 DNA: TGTGCCATCGGGGCGGCCCCCTACGAGCAGTACTTC

clone size: NA
V gene: TRBV18
D gene: NA
J gene: TRBJ1-1
CDR3 protein: CASSQTGVNTEAFF
CDR3 DNA: TGTGCCAGCTCGCAAACAGGAGTGAACACTGAAGCTTTCTTT

clone size: NA
V gene: TRBV9
D gene: NA
J gene: TRBJ2-7
CDR3 protein: CASSAPDSYEQYF
CDR3 DNA: TGTGCCAGCAGCGCCCCAGACAGCTACGAGCAGTACTTC

clone size: NA
V gene: TRBV28
D gene: NA
J gene: TRBJ2-7
CDR3 protein: CASSLQYEQYF
CDR3 DNA: TGTGCCAGCAGTTTACAGTACGAGCAGTACTTC

clone size: NA
V gene: TRBV5-6
D gene: TRBD1
J gene: TRBJ2-7
CDR3 protein: CASSWTGRWNEQYF
CDR3 DNA: TGTGCCAGCAGTTGGACAGGTAGATGGAACGAGCAGTACTTC

clone size: NA
V gene: TRBV14
D gene: TRBD2
J gene: TRBJ2-3
CDR3 protein: CASSHLLTSDDTQYF
CDR3 DNA: TGTGCCAGCAGCCACCTCCTCACTAGCGACGATACGCAGTATTTT

clone size: NA
V gene: TRBV6-1
D gene: TRBD1
J gene: TRBJ2-7
CDR3 protein: CASTRGTGSYEQYF
CDR3 DNA: TGTGCCAGCACCCGGGGGACAGGGTCCTACGAGCAGTACTTC

clone size: NA
V gene: TRBV2
D gene: NA
J gene: TRBJ1-1
CDR3 protein: CASSEWANLNTEAFF
CDR3 DNA: TGTGCCAGCAGTGAATGGGCAAATTTGAACACTGAAGCTTTCTTT

clone size: once
V gene: TRBV29-1
D gene: NA
J gene: TRBJ2-5
CDR3 protein: CSAGHQETQYF
CDR3 DNA: TGCAGCGCGGGACATCAAGAGACCCAGTACTTC

clone size: NA
V gene: TRBV6-5
D gene: NA
J gene: TRBJ2-7
CDR3 protein: CASRSSPHEQYF
CDR3 DNA: TGTGCCAGCAGGAGTTCACCTCACGAGCAGTACTTC

clone size: NA
V gene: TRBV7-2
D gene: NA
J gene: TRBJ1-5
CDR3 protein: CASNNEVGQPQHF
CDR3 DNA: TGTGCCAGCAATAATGAGGTCGGTCAGCCCCAGCATTTT

clone size: NA
V gene: TRBV4-2
D gene: TRBD2
J gene: TRBJ2-5
CDR3 protein: CASSQVRAGGEETQYF
CDR3 DNA: TGTGCCAGCAGCCAAGTTAGAGCGGGGGGAGAGGAGACCCAGTACTTC

clone size: NA
V gene: TRBV29-1
D gene: TRBD1
J gene: TRBJ2-7
CDR3 protein: CSVGQGERSYEQYF
CDR3 DNA: TGCAGCGTCGGACAGGGCGAGAGGTCCTACGAGCAGTACTTC

clone size: NA
V gene: TRBV5-1
D gene: NA
J gene: TRBJ1-5
CDR3 protein: CASSLGSWEINNQPQHF
CDR3 DNA: TGCGCCAGCAGCTTGGGAAGTTGGGAGATAAACAATCAGCCCCAGCATTTT

clone size: NA
V gene: TRBV25-1
D gene: NA
J gene: TRBJ1-2
CDR3 protein: CASRTGAGGYGYTF
CDR3 DNA: TGTGCCAGCAGGACCGGGGCGGGGGGCTATGGCTACACCTTC

clone size: NA
V gene: TRBV10-3
D gene: NA
J gene: TRBJ1-2
CDR3 protein: CAITADSHYGYTF
CDR3 DNA: TGTGCCATCACTGCGGACAGTCACTATGGCTACACCTTC